The rows below give T cell receptor beta chains drawn from one sample of a study of blood T cell repertoires in COVID-19. Some clones are missing from TCRdb's copy, which holds only in-frame ones; the method was immunoSEQ multiplex PCR. Of tens of thousands of clones listed, roughly 90% are singletons. The sample comprised peripheral blood. These receptor sequences come from a man aged 45-65 years with COVID-19, enrolled during active disease. Both conserved end residues are part of each CDR3. A D gene is named only where the DNA matches it firmly. Clone size, where shown, is once, few, many, or a class for clones that have expanded.

clone_size | j_call | d_call | v_call | cdr3_nt | cdr3_aa
NA | TRBJ2-3 | TRBD2 | TRBV7-6 | TGTGCCAGCAGCATCCTAGGGACTAGCGGGGGTACAGATACGCAGTATTTT | CASSILGTSGGTDTQYF
NA | TRBJ1-2 | TRBD1 | TRBV6-5 | TGTGCCAGCAGCCCCCACGCCGGGACAGCCGGCTACACCTTC | CASSPHAGTAGYTF
NA | TRBJ1-4 | NA | TRBV21-1 | TGTGCCAGCAGCGGGGGCCAGGGTGGGGAAAAACTGTTTTTT | CASSGGQGGEKLFF
NA | TRBJ2-7 | TRBD2 | TRBV3-1/TRBV3-2 | TGTGCCAGCAGCCACGGACTAGCGGGGGTATTTTACTTC | CASSHGLAGVFYF
NA | TRBJ2-5 | TRBD2 | TRBV7-9 | TGTGCCAGCAGCTTAGGCCGGGAGGGGGAGACCCAGTACTTC | CASSLGREGETQYF
NA | TRBJ2-7 | TRBD1 | TRBV7-6 | TGTGCCAGCAGCCCCAGGGGGTCTTACGAGCAGTACTTC | CASSPRGSYEQYF
NA | TRBJ2-5 | NA | TRBV6-2/TRBV6-3 | TGTGCCAGCAGTTACGACCCGGGAGAGACCCAGTACTTC | CASSYDPGETQYF
NA | TRBJ1-2 | NA | TRBV28 | TGTGCCAGCGTGCCCCCGGGGGCTAACTATGGCTACACCTTC | CASVPPGANYGYTF
NA | TRBJ2-2 | TRBD1 | TRBV19 | TGTGCCAGTAGTCCTTGGACAGGGTGGGACGGGGAGCTGTTTTTT | CASSPWTGWDGELFF
once | TRBJ2-6 | NA | TRBV11-3 | TGTGCCAGCAGCCCAACCCCCTCCGGGAGCTCTGGGGCCAACGTCCTGACTTTC | CASSPTPSGSSGANVLTF
NA | TRBJ1-2 | TRBD1 | TRBV9 | TGTGCCAGCAGCGTGGGAGGACAGGCGACTTATGGCTACACCTTC | CASSVGGQATYGYTF
NA | TRBJ1-1 | NA | TRBV19 | TGTGCCAGTAGTGAGGGAGTAGGCACTGAAGCTTTCTTT | CASSEGVGTEAFF
NA | TRBJ1-3 | TRBD1 | TRBV11-2 | TGTGCCAGCAGCTCGGACAGGTTGTCTGGAAACACCATATATTTT | CASSSDRLSGNTIYF
once | TRBJ2-3 | NA | TRBV7-6 | TGTGCCAGCAGCTTAGTTGGGGGGGCCTACACAGATACGCAGTATTTT | CASSLVGGAYTDTQYF
NA | TRBJ2-7 | TRBD1 | TRBV25-1 | TGTGCCAGCAGTGAATTCAGGGGGTTAGGCGAGCAGTACTTC | CASSEFRGLGEQYF
NA | TRBJ2-5 | TRBD1 | TRBV3-1/TRBV3-2 | TGTGCCAGCAGCCTGGGACAGGGCGTAGAGACCCAGTACTTC | CASSLGQGVETQYF
NA | TRBJ2-3 | TRBD2 | TRBV27 | TGTGCCAGCAGTTTTCCCCGCGGGGGTGGCACAGATACGCAGTATTTT | CASSFPRGGGTDTQYF
once | TRBJ2-5 | NA | TRBV5-1 | TGCGCCAGCAGCTTGAGTTCTAGCGACCAAGAGACCCAGTACTTC | CASSLSSSDQETQYF